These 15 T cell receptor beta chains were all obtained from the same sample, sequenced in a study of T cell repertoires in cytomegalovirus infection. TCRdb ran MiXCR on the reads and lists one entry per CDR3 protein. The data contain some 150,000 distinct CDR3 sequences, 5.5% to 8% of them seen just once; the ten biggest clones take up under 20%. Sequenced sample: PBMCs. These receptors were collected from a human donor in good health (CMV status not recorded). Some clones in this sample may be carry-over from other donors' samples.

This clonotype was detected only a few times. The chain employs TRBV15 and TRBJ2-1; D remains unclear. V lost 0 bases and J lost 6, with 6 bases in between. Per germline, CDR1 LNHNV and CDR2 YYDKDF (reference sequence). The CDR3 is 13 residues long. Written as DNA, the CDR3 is TGTGCCACCAGCAGAGATAGTTCCAATGAGCAGTTCTTC. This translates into CATSRDSSNEQFF.

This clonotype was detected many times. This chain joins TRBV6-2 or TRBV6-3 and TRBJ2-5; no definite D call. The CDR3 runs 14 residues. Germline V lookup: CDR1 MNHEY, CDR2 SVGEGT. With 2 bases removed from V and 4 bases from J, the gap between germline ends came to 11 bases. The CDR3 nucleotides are TGTGCCAGCAGTTACGATGGGGTGCGAGAGACCCAGTACTTC. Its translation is CASSYDGVRETQYF.

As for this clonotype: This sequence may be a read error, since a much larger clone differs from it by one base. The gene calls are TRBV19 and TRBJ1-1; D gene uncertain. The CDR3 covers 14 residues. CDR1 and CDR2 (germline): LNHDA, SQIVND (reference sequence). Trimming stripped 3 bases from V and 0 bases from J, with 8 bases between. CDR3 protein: CASSMGGLNTEAFF. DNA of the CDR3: TGTGCCAGTAGTATGGGAGGGCTGAACACTGAAGCTTTCTTT.

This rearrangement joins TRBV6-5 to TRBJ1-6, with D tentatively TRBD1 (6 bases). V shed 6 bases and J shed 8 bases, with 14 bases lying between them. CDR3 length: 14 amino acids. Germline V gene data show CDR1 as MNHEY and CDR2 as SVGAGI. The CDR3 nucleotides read TGTGCCAGCAGACGGACAGCAAAACATTCACCCCTCCACTTT. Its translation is CASRRTAKHSPLHF.

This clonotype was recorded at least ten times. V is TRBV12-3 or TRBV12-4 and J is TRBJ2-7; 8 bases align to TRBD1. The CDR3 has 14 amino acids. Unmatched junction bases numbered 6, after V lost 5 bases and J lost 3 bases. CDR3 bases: TGTGCCAGCAGTCCCCGGGACAGGTTCTACGAGCAGTACTTC. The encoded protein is CASSPRDRFYEQYF.

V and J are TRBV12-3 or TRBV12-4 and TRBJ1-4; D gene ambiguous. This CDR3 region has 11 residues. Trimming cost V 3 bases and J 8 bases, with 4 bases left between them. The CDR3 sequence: CASSFSEKLFF. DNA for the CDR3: TGTGCCAGCAGTTTCTCGGAAAAACTGTTTTTT.

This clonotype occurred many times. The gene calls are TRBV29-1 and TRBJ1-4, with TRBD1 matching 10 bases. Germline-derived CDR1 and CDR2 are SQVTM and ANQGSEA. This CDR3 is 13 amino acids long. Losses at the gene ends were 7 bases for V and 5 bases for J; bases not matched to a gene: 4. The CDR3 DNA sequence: TGCAGCGCGCGGACAGGGGGGAATGAAAAACTGTTTTTT. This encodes CSARTGGNEKLFF.

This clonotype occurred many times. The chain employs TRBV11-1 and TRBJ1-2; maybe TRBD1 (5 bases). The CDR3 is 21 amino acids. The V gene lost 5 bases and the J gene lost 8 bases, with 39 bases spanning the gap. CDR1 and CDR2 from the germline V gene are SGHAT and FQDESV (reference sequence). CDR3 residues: CASSPPRPTASSNPSGWGYTF. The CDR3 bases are TGTGCCAGCAGCCCTCCCCGGCCGACAGCCTCCTCTAACCCTTCGGGATGGGGCTACACCTTC.

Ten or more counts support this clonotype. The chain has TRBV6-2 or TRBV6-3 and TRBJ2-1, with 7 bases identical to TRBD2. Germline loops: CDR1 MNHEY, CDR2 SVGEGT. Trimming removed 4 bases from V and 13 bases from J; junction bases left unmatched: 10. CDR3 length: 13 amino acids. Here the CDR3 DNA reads TGTGCCAGCAGTTCCCTCTCCGGGACTATCCAGTTCTTC. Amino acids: CASSSLSGTIQFF.

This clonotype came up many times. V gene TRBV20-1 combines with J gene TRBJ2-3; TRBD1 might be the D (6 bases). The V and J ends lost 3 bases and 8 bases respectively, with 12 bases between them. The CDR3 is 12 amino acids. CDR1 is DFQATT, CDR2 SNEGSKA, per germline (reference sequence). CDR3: CSASLRGGTQYF. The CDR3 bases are TGCAGTGCTAGTCTACGAGGGGGTACGCAGTATTTT.

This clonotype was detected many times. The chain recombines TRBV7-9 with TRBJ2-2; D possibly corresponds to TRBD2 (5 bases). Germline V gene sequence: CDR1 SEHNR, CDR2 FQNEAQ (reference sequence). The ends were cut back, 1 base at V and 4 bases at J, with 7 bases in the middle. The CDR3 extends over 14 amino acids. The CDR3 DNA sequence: TGTGCCAGCAGCTTAGTAGGGAGCACCGGGGAGCTGTTTTTT. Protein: CASSLVGSTGELFF.

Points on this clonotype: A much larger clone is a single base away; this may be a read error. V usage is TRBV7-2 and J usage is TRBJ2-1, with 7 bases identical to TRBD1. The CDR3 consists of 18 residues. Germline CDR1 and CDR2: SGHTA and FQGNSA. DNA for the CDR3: TGTGCCAGCAGCTCGAATACTTACAGGGGTCCCTCCTACAATGGGCAGTTCTTC. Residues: CASSSNTYRGPSYNGQFF.

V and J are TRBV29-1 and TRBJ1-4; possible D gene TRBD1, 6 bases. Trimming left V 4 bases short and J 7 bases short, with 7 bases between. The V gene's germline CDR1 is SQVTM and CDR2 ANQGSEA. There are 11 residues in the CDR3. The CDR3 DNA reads TGCAGCGTTGGAGGGGGTGAAAAACTGTTTTTT. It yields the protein CSVGGGEKLFF.

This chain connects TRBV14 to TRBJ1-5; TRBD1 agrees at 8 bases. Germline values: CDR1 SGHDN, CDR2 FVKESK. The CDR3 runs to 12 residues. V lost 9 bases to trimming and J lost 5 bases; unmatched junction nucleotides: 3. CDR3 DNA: TGTGCCAGGAAACAGGGGGATCAGCCCCAGCATTTT. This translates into CARKQGDQPQHF. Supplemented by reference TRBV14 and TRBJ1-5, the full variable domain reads EAGVTQFPSHSVIEKGQTVTLRCDPISGHDNLYWYRRVMGKEIKFLLHFVKESKQDESGMPNNRFLAERTGGTYSTLKVQPAELEDSGVYFCARKQGDQPQHFGDGTRLSIL.

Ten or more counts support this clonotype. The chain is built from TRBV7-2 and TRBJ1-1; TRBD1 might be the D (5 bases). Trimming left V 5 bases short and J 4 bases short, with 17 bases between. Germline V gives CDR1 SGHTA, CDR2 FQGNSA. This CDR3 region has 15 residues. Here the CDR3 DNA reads TGTGCCAGCAGCCCACCTAAAATGAGGGGCACTGAAGCTTTCTTT. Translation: CASSPPKMRGTEAFF.